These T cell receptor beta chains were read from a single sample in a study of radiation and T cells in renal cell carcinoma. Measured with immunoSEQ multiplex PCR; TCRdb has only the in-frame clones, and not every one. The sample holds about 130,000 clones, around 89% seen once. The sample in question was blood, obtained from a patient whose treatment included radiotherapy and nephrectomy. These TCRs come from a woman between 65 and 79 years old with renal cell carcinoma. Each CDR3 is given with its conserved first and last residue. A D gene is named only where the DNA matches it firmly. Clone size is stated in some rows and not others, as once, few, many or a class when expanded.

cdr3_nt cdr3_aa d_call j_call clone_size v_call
TGTGCCAGCAGCTTAGGGCAGAGCTCCTATAATTCACCCCTCCACTTT CASSLGQSSYNSPLHF . TRBJ1-6 . TRBV7-9
TGTGCCAGCAGCTTAGTCTCTGGCCGGTTGAACACTGAAGCTTTCTTT CASSLVSGRLNTEAFF . TRBJ1-1 . TRBV7-2
TGTGCCAGTAAAGAGACTAGCGGGGGCGTCTACACCGGGGAGCTGTTTTTT CASKETSGGVYTGELFF TRBD2 TRBJ2-2 . TRBV19
TGTGCCAGCAGTGGACTATCCTACGAGCAGTACTTC CASSGLSYEQYF . TRBJ2-7 . TRBV2
TGTGCCAGCACCCGGGACAGGGTGGAGGGGCAGTACTTC CASTRDRVEGQYF TRBD1 TRBJ2-7 few TRBV28
TGTGCCAGCAGCCGAGGGACAGGGAGTTTGGGTAATTCACCCCTCCACTTT CASSRGTGSLGNSPLHF TRBD1 TRBJ1-6 . TRBV4-2
TGTGCCAGCAGCCCATTAGCGGGGGGTTACAATGAGCAGTTCTTC CASSPLAGGYNEQFF TRBD2 TRBJ2-1 . TRBV7-9
TGTGCCAGCAGCTTAAAAGGAGTTGGAAATTCACCCCTCCACTTT CASSLKGVGNSPLHF . TRBJ1-6 . TRBV7-2
TGTGCCAGCAGGAGGCAGGGGGACACCGGGGAGCTGTTTTTT CASRRQGDTGELFF TRBD1 TRBJ2-2 . TRBV6-4
TGTGCCAGCCGACAGGGGCTTGGCAATCAGCCCCAGCATTTT CASRQGLGNQPQHF TRBD1 TRBJ1-5 . TRBV27
TGTGCCAGTAGTCAGCGGAGCTACAATGAGCAGTTCTTC CASSQRSYNEQFF . TRBJ2-1 few TRBV19
TGTGCCAGTATCCCCGACTCATCCGCTGAAGCTTTCTTT CASIPDSSAEAFF . TRBJ1-1 . TRBV19
TGTGCCAGCAGCTTTGGACTAGCTGAGTCCGGGGAGCTGTTTTTT CASSFGLAESGELFF TRBD2 TRBJ2-2 . TRBV7-9
TGTGCCAGTAGTGGCCAGGGTACTGAAGCTTTCTTT CASSGQGTEAFF . TRBJ1-1 . TRBV19
TGTGCCAGTAGTACAACCGGGACAGGGGTGGATGGCTACACCTTC CASSTTGTGVDGYTF TRBD1 TRBJ1-2 once TRBV19
TGCGCCAGCAGCCCAGCCGGGACAGGGGGGCTTACCGGGGAGCTGTTTTTT CASSPAGTGGLTGELFF TRBD1 TRBJ2-2 once TRBV5-1
TGTGCCAGCAGCTTAACTTACAATGAGCAGTTCTTC CASSLTYNEQFF . TRBJ2-1 . TRBV7-2
TGTGCCAGCAGACCCGGGACGGTCCAAGGGGAGCTGTTTTTT CASRPGTVQGELFF . TRBJ2-2 . TRBV28
TGTGCCAGTAGTTCACACCAGGGTTATCAGCCCCAGCATTTT CASSSHQGYQPQHF . TRBJ1-5 . TRBV19
TGTGCCAGCAGCCCCGGACTAGCGGGGGGGCAAGAGACCCAGTACTTC CASSPGLAGGQETQYF TRBD2 TRBJ2-5 . TRBV7-2
TGTGCCAGCGGGGGGACAGGGTCCGGGGCCAACGTCCTGACTTTC CASGGTGSGANVLTF TRBD1 TRBJ2-6 . TRBV11-3
TGCAGCGTTGATCAGGGGGCGAACTATGGCTACACCTTC CSVDQGANYGYTF TRBD1 TRBJ1-2 few TRBV29-1
TGTGCCAGCAGGAACATCGGAGAGAACACTGAAGCTTTCTTT CASRNIGENTEAFF . TRBJ1-1 . TRBV28
TGTGCCAGCAGCAGATCTGGACTAGCGGGGGGGCTGGAGACCCAGTACTTC CASSRSGLAGGLETQYF TRBD2 TRBJ2-5 once TRBV5-4
TGTGCCAGCAGCCAAGAGAGTAGGCTCGAAGAGACCCAGTACTTC CASSQESRLEETQYF . TRBJ2-5 once TRBV4-2
TGTGCCAGCAGTTTTAAAATTGGGGGTGGTGGCTACACCTTC CASSFKIGGGGYTF . TRBJ1-2 once TRBV2
TGTGCCAGCAGCCCGGACAGGGCTGGGGCCAACGTCCTGACTTTC CASSPDRAGANVLTF TRBD1 TRBJ2-6 . TRBV5-4
TGTGCCAGCAGCCAGGGACCGCCTCAGACCCACGAGCAGTACTTC CASSQGPPQTHEQYF . TRBJ2-7 . TRBV7-2
TGCGCCAGCAGCTTCCAGGTGGGGAACACTGAAGCTTTCTTT CASSFQVGNTEAFF . TRBJ1-1 . TRBV5-1
TGTGCCAGCAGCCCCGGGTCCGATTATAGCAATCAGCCCCAGCATTTT CASSPGSDYSNQPQHF . TRBJ1-5 once TRBV9
TGTGCCAGCAGACCCTACAGATCTACCTTCAATCAGCCCCAGCATTTT CASRPYRSTFNQPQHF . TRBJ1-5 . TRBV28
TGTGCCAGCACTCGGCAGGGGTGGAATCAGCCCCAGCATTTT CASTRQGWNQPQHF . TRBJ1-5 . TRBV28
TGTGCCAGCAGTAAGGGGACATTGGGAAACACCATATATTTT CASSKGTLGNTIYF . TRBJ1-3 . TRBV6-5
TGTGCCACAAACGGGGGTTGGGGGAACACTGAAGCTTTCTTT CATNGGWGNTEAFF . TRBJ1-1 . TRBV6-6
TGTGCCAGCGGGACAGGGGATGAAAAACTGTTTTTT CASGTGDEKLFF TRBD1 TRBJ1-4 . TRBV25-1
TGTGCCAGCAGTACCGACCGGACAGGCAGTAATGAGCAGTTCTTC CASSTDRTGSNEQFF TRBD1 TRBJ2-1 . TRBV6-5
TGTGCCAGCAGCTTGTGGGGCGGAGCCTACGAGCAGTACTTC CASSLWGGAYEQYF . TRBJ2-7 . TRBV5-6
TGTGCCATCAGGGACCGGGACAGGGGCGGTGAGCAGTACTTC CAIRDRDRGGEQYF TRBD1 TRBJ2-7 . TRBV10-3